This TCR beta chain is from a study of cytomegalovirus exposure and HLA in healthy donors. Study results and limitations: There were several of the most significant clusters that appeared linked to common viral pathogens in a later analysis. Highly shared sequence variants in one cluster were likely a sequencing artifact.

V lost 4 bases, J lost 5 bases, and 22 bases lay in between. Germline V gives CDR1 SGHRS, CDR2 YFSETQ. CDR3 size: 16 residues. PCR involved 60 Vbeta and 13 Jbeta primers. Clones were sequenced by immunoSEQ multiplex PCR, and TCRdb holds only the in-frame ones, with some missing. This sample has 100,000 to 150,000 clones, with approximately 75% found just once. Regarding this clone: The antigen is unknown.

This chain joins TRBV5-1 and TRBJ2-7; D is unresolved. The sequencing sample was made of PBMCs. The receptor comes from a man under 40 in good health and CMV-seronegative. The CDR3 nucleotides are TGCGCCAGCAGCCCTTATCTCGGCGGCGGCCCTGACGAGCAGTACTTC. Protein product: CASSPYLGGGPDEQYF.